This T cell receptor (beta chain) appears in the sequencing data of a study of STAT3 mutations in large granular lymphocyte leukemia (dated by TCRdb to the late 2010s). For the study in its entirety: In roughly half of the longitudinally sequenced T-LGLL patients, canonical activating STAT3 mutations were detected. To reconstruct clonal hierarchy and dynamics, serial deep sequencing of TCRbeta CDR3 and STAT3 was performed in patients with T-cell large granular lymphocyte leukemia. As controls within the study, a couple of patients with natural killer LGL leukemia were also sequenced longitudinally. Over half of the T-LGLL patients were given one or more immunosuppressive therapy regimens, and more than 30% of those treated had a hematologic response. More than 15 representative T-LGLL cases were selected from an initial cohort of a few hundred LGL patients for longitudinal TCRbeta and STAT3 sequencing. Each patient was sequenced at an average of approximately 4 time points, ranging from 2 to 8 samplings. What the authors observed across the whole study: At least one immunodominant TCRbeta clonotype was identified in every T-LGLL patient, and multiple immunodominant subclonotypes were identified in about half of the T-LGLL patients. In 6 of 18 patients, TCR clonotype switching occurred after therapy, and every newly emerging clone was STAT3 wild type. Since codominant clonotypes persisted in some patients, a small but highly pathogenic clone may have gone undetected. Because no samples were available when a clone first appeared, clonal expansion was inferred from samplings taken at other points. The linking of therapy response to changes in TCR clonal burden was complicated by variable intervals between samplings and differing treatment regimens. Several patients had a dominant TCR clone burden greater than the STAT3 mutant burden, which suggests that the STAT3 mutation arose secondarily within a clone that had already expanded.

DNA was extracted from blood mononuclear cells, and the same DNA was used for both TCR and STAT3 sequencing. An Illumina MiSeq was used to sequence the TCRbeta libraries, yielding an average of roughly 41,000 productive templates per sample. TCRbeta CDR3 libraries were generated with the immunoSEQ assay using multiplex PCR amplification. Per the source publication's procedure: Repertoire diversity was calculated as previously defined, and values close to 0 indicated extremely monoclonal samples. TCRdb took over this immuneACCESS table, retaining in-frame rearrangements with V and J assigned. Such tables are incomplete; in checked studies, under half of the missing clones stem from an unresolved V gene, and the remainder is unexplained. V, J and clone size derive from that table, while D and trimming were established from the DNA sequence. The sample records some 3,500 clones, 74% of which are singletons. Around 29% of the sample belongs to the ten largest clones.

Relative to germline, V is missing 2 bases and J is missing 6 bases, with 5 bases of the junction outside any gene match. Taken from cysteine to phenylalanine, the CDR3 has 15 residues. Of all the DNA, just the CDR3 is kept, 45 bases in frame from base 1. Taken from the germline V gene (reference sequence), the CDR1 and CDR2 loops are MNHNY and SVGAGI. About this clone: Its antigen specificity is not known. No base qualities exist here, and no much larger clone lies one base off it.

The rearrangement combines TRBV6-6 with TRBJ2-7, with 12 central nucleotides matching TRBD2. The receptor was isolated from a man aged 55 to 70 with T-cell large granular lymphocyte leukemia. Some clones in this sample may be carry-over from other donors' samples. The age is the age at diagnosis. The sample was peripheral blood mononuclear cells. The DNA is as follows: TGTGCCAGCAGTTACACAATGACTAGCGGGAGCGAGCAGTACTTC. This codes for CASSYTMTSGSEQYF.